A single sample is the source of the 16 T cell receptor beta chains below, sequenced in a study of T-cell memory formation after mild COVID-19. TCRdb passed the 5' RACE reads through MiXCR, listing each CDR3 protein once. Seen here are about 16,000 distinct CDR3 sequences, approximately 23% observed once, and the top ten hold approximately 60%. Sequencing was performed on PBMCs or a T cell subset sorted from them (not recorded which). The origin of the receptors is a man younger than 35 who had mild COVID-19 (a few samples of this study predate the infection). Cell type and time point are not known.

This clonotype has at least ten counts. The V and J genes are TRBV24-1 and TRBJ2-3; maybe TRBD2 (5 bases). V lost 10 bases and J lost 6, with 13 bases in between. The CDR3 has 12 residues. Germline V gene sequence: CDR1 KGHDR, CDR2 SFDVKD. In DNA form, the CDR3 reads TGTGCCACGTCCCTGAGCGGCGATACGCAGTATTTT. Translating gives CATSLSGDTQYF.

V and J are TRBV27 and TRBJ2-7; 8 positions agree with TRBD1. The junction had 14 bases not matched to a gene; V was cut back by 11 bases and J by 11 bases. The germline V gene encodes CDR1 MNHEY and CDR2 SMNVEV (reference sequence). This CDR3 region has 12 residues. The CDR3 DNA sequence: TGTGCCGTGGGGTCCGAGACAGGGGAGGAGTACTTC. It is translated as CAVGSETGEEYF.

V and J are TRBV11-2 and TRBJ2-7; 10 bases are a match to TRBD2. Germline values: CDR1 SGHAT, CDR2 FQNNGV. The CDR3 length is 15 residues. Germline trimming cut 4 bases from V and 1 base from J; bases unmatched to any gene: 4. CDR3 amino acids: CASSSRTSGSYEQYF. In nucleotides, the CDR3 is TGTGCCAGCAGCTCGCGGACTAGCGGATCCTACGAGCAGTACTTC.

Ten or more counts support this clonotype. CDR3 loop: CAISDRGTEAFF. CDR3 DNA: TGTGCCATCAGTGACAGGGGCACTGAAGCTTTCTTT. This chain connects TRBV10-3 to TRBJ1-1; D perhaps matches TRBD1 (6 bases). Germline V gives CDR1 ENHRY, CDR2 SYGVKD. The CDR3 extends over 12 amino acids. Trimming removed 3 bases from V and 4 bases from J, with 6 bases in between.

This clonotype was picked up many times. This rearrangement joins TRBV12-3 or TRBV12-4 to TRBJ2-2; maybe TRBD1 (5 bases). V was shortened by 3 bases and J by 6 bases, with 8 bases between the two germline ends. The CDR3 loop spans 13 amino acids. The CDR3 sequence: CASSFRDPGELFF. The CDR3 nucleotides read TGTGCCAGCAGTTTCAGGGATCCCGGGGAGCTGTTTTTT.

This clonotype appeared many times. The CDR3 nucleotides read TGTGCCATCAACAATGACAGGGTGTTCCCTACCTATGGCTACACCTTC. It encodes CAINNDRVFPTYGYTF. The V and J genes are TRBV10-3 and TRBJ1-2; 7 positions match TRBD1. CDR3 length: 16 residues. Looked up from germline, CDR1 is ENHRY and CDR2 is SYGVKD. Germline trimming cut 7 bases from V and 4 bases from J; bases unmatched to any gene: 15.

V usage is TRBV6-6 and J usage is TRBJ2-7; D gene ambiguous. CDR1 is MNHNY, CDR2 SVGAGI, per germline (reference sequence). The V gene lost 0 bases and the J gene lost 4 bases, with 7 bases spanning the gap. The CDR3 is made up of 13 amino acids. Here the CDR3 DNA reads TGTGCCAGCAGTTACTCGATTAGGTACGAGCAGTACGTC. Translated, it gives CASSYSIRYEQYV.

This clonotype was detected ten times or more. This chain links TRBV6-5 with TRBJ1-1; D unclear. The V gene lost 5 bases and the J gene lost 0 bases, with 7 bases spanning the gap. The length of the CDR3 is 13 residues. In germline, CDR1 is MNHEY, CDR2 SVGAGI. CDR3 residues: CASSHHLNTEAFF. Written as DNA, the CDR3 is TGTGCCAGCAGTCACCACTTGAACACTGAAGCTTTCTTT.

Many counts were recorded for this clonotype. V and J are TRBV13 and TRBJ1-6; D uncertain. V was pared by 3 bases and J by 6 bases, with 9 bases between. This CDR3 has 14 amino acids. CDR1 is PRHDT and CDR2 is FYEKMQ in the germline V gene (reference sequence). The CDR3 sequence: CASSLGRFNSPLHF. In nucleotides, the CDR3 is TGTGCCAGCAGCTTGGGCAGGTTTAATTCACCCCTCCACTTT.

This clonotype was recorded many times. V and J are TRBV4-2 and TRBJ2-2; 10 positions agree with TRBD1. CDR1 and CDR2 (germline): LGHNA, YNFKEQ. The length of the CDR3 is 15 residues. After removal of 3 bases from V and 4 bases from J, the junction contained 2 bases not matched to a gene. The CDR3 loop is CASSQGTGVTGELFF. CDR3 bases: TGTGCCAGCAGCCAGGGGACAGGGGTCACCGGGGAGCTGTTTTTT.

The table lists this clonotype with many counts. The V and J genes are TRBV5-1 and TRBJ1-1; unclear D gene. The germline V gene encodes CDR1 SGHRS and CDR2 YFSETQ. This CDR3 region has 12 residues. The V and J ends lost 2 bases and 5 bases respectively, with 7 bases between them. CDR3 in DNA: TGCGCCAGCAGCTTCTTTGGGACTGAAGCTTTCTTT. It yields the protein CASSFFGTEAFF.

The genes are TRBV10-3 and TRBJ2-7, with TRBD2 matching 10 bases. Trimming cost V 2 bases and J 4 bases; bases outside gene matches: 2. Germline-derived CDR1 and CDR2 are ENHRY and SYGVKD. The CDR3 loop spans 14 amino acids. CDR3 DNA sequence: TGTGCCATCAGTGAGCCGACTAGCGGGTACGAGCAGTACTTC. This sequence encodes CAISEPTSGYEQYF.

J is TRBJ2-1 and V is TRBV12-3 or TRBV12-4, with D perhaps matching TRBD2 (7 bases). The DNA end is more similar to TRBJ2-5, so the J call may be wrong. The CDR3 has 15 amino acids. The DNA for the CDR3 is TGTGCCAGCAGCCCACGCCGGGGGGCCAATGTCGCCCAGTACTTC. This sequence encodes CASSPRRGANVAQYF.

This clonotype was seen a few times. The genes are TRBV9 and TRBJ2-1; 13 nucleotides align to TRBD2. The V gene's germline CDR1 is SGDLS and CDR2 YYNGEE. The CDR3 consists of 16 residues. Germline trimming cut 3 bases from V and 2 bases from J; bases unmatched to any gene: 2. This CDR3 reads CASSEGLAGAYNEQFF. The DNA of the CDR3 is TGTGCCAGCAGCGAAGGACTAGCGGGGGCCTACAATGAGCAGTTCTTC.

This sequence joins TRBV7-9 and TRBJ2-1, with D hard to call. V was cut by 1 base and J by 4 bases, with 17 bases left in between. The CDR3 has 17 amino acids. CDR1 and CDR2 from the germline V gene are SEHNR and FQNEAQ (reference sequence). The CDR3 region has the DNA TGTGCCAGCAGCTTAGAGGACGGAATACGGGTGTACAATGAGCAGTTCTTC. Protein product: CASSLEDGIRVYNEQFF.

This clonotype was seen a handful of times. This chain joins TRBV4-3 and TRBJ1-3; 7 bases match TRBD1. Germline V CDR1 and CDR2: LGHNA, YSLEER. The length of the CDR3 is 15 residues. Germline trimming cut 1 base from V and 3 bases from J; bases unmatched to any gene: 3. The CDR3 region is CASSQARGLGNTIYF. As DNA, the CDR3 is TGCGCCAGCAGCCAAGCGAGGGGGCTTGGAAACACCATATATTTT.